The 9 T cell receptor beta chains below come from one sample, sequenced in a study of T-cell memory formation after mild COVID-19. Each CDR3 protein gets one entry after TCRdb re-called the 5' RACE reads with MiXCR. The table lists roughly 450,000 distinct CDR3 sequences, roughly 17% of them singletons. Specimen: PBMCs or a T cell subset sorted from them (not recorded which). The source of these receptors is a man between 18 and 29 years old who had mild COVID-19 (a few samples of this study predate the infection). Cell type and time point are not known.

This clonotype was counted many times. The V and J genes are TRBV19 and TRBJ2-3; TRBD1 or TRBD2 may be the D gene (6 bases each). This CDR3 has 16 residues. V lost 5 bases, J lost 3 bases, and 18 bases lay in between. Germline V gene lookup returns CDR1 LNHDA and CDR2 SQIVND (reference sequence). CDR3 sequence (DNA): TGTGCCAGTAGTGGACGGGACAAGGGGAGGACAGATACGCAGTATTTT. Translated: CASSGRDKGRTDTQYF.

This clonotype is termed medium-sized. The rearrangement uses TRBV7-9 and TRBJ2-2; D is undetermined. The CDR3 runs to 11 residues. Per germline, CDR1 SEHNR and CDR2 FQNEAQ (reference sequence). Trimming pared 11 bases from V and 3 bases from J, leaving 7 bases between. The CDR3 here is CALRDTGELFF. The CDR3 DNA sequence: TGTGCCCTTCGGGACACCGGGGAGCTGTTTTTT. The full variable domain, its missing parts supplied by reference TRBV7-9 and TRBJ2-2, is DTGVSQNPRHKITKRGQNVTFRCDPISEHNRLYWYRQTLGQGPEFLTYFQNEAQLEKSRLLSDRFSAERPKGSFSTLEIQRTEQGDSAMYLCALRDTGELFFGEGSRLTVL.

This clonotype was picked up a small number of times. This chain links TRBV6-5 with TRBJ1-2; 10 bases fit TRBD1. Germline assignment: CDR1 MNHEY and CDR2 SVGAGI. V gave up 5 bases and J gave up 8 bases; unmatched junction bases: 14. This CDR3 contains 16 residues. CDR3 nucleotides: TGTGCCAGCAGTCCCGGTCCTCGGGACAGGGGTATGGGCTACACCTTC. Protein sequence: CASSPGPRDRGMGYTF.

V gene TRBV7-9 combines with J gene TRBJ2-7; perhaps TRBD1 as D (6 bases). The CDR3 consists of 15 residues. Germline lookup yields CDR1 SEHNR and CDR2 FQNEAQ (reference sequence). Trimming removed 5 bases at V and 3 bases at J, with 17 bases between. The CDR3: CASSVTRGGNYEQYV. In DNA form, the CDR3 reads TGTGCCAGCAGCGTCACTAGAGGGGGAAACTACGAGCAGTACGTC.

The rearrangement joins TRBV29-1 to TRBJ2-1; TRBD2 aligns across 12 bases. From germline, CDR1 is SQVTM and CDR2 ANQGSEA. The CDR3 runs to 14 residues. The ends lost 6 bases at V and 8 bases at J; junction bases unmatched: 8. CDR3 amino acids: CSVTDGTSGHEQFF. The CDR3 DNA is TGCAGCGTCACTGACGGGACTAGCGGGCATGAGCAGTTCTTC.

A few counts support this clonotype. This rearrangement joins TRBV7-3 to TRBJ1-1, with D tentatively TRBD1 (5 bases). CDR3 length: 15 amino acids. V dropped 5 bases and J dropped 1 base, with 14 bases sitting between them. The germline CDR1 and CDR2 sequences are SGHTA and FQGTGA. CDR3 in amino acids: CASSLMGGQNTEAFF. The CDR3 DNA is TGTGCCAGCAGCCTCATGGGGGGTCAGAACACTGAAGCTTTCTTT.

The J gene is TRBJ1-1, the V gene TRBV12-3 or TRBV12-4; a weak D match, TRBD1 (5 bases). The CDR3 loop spans 15 amino acids. V lost 6 bases and J 3 bases, leaving 17 bases between the germline ends. CDR3 coding DNA: TGTGCCAGCAGGATGGACACCAAGGCGCACACTGAAGCTTTCTTT. As protein: CASRMDTKAHTEAFF.

The chain combines TRBV15 with TRBJ2-7; 11 nucleotides match TRBD2. V shed 0 bases, J shed 3 bases, and the junction held 7 bases outside the gene matches. The CDR3 spans 17 residues. Germline V gene sequence: CDR1 LNHNV, CDR2 YYDKDF (reference sequence). The chain's CDR3 is CATSRDRLAGGNYEQYF. The CDR3 nucleotides read TGTGCCACCAGCAGAGATCGTCTAGCGGGGGGAAACTACGAGCAGTACTTC.

This clonotype was seen ten or more times. The J gene is TRBJ2-5, the V gene TRBV11-2, with TRBD2 identical over 8 bases. The ends lost 1 base at V and 7 bases at J; junction bases unmatched: 11. The CDR3 is made up of 16 amino acids. The germline V gene has CDR1 SGHAT and CDR2 FQNNGV. Here the CDR3 DNA reads TGTGCCAGCAGCTTAGTCCCAGCGGGGGCCGTGGGGACCCAGTACTTC. Amino acids: CASSLVPAGAVGTQYF.